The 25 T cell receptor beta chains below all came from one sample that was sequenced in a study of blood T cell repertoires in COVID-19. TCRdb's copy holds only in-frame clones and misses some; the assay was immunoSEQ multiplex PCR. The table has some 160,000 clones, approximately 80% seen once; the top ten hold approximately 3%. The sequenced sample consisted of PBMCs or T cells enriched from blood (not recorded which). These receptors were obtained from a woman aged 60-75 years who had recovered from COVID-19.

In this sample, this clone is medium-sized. CDR3 nucleotide sequence: TGTGCCAGCAGTTACTCCAGAATATACAATGAGCAGTTCTTC. Its translation: CASSYSRIYNEQFF. This chain connects TRBV6-5 to TRBJ2-1, with unresolved D. This CDR3 contains 14 residues. Germline CDR1 and CDR2: MNHEY and SVGAGI. The germline V and J ends were trimmed by 0 bases and 4 bases, with 7 bases remaining between them.

The CDR3: CASGPGSTGGTGYTF. The DNA of the CDR3 is TGTGCTAGTGGTCCCGGTAGTACAGGGGGCACCGGCTACACCTTC. V and J are TRBV12-5 and TRBJ1-2; 9 positions match TRBD1. CDR1 LGHNT and CDR2 FRNRAP come from the germline V gene. Germline trimming cut 5 bases from V and 8 bases from J; bases unmatched to any gene: 12. The CDR3 is 15 residues long.

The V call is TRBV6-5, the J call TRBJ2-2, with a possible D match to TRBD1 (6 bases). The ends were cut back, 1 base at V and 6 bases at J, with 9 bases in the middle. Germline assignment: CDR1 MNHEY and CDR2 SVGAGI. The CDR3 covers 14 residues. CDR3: CASSYFRGAGELFF. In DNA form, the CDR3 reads TGTGCCAGCAGTTACTTCAGGGGCGCCGGGGAGCTGTTTTTT.

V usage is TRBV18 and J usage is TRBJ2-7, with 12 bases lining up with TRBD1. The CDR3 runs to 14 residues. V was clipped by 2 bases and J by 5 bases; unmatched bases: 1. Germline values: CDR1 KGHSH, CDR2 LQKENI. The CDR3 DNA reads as TGTGCCAGCTCACCAGGGACAGGGGGCGACGAGCAGTACTTC. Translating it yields CASSPGTGGDEQYF.

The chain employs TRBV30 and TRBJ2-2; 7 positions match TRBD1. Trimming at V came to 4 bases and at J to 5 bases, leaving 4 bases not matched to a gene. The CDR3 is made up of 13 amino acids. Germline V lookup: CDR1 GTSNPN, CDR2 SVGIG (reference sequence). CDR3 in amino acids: CAWMRGQTGELFF. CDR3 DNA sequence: TGTGCCTGGATGAGGGGGCAAACCGGGGAGCTGTTTTTT.

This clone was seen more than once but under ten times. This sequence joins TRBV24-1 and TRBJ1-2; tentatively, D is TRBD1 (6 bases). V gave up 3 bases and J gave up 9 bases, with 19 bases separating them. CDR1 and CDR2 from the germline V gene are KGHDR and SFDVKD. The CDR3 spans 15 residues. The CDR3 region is CATSDNVQGPQSYTF. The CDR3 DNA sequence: TGTGCCACCAGTGATAACGTACAGGGCCCTCAGAGCTACACCTTC.

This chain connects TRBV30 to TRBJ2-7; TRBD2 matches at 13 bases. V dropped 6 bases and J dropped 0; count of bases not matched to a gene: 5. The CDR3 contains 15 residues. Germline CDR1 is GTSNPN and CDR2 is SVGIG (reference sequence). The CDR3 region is CACTSGGALSYEQYF. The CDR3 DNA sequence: TGTGCCTGCACTAGCGGGGGGGCCCTCTCCTACGAGCAGTACTTC.

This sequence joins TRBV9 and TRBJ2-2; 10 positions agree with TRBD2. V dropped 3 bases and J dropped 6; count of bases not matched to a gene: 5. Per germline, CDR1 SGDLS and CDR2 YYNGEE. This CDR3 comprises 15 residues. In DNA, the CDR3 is TGTGCCAGCAGCGCCTCCGGGACTAGCGCCGGGGAGCTGTTTTTT. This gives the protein CASSASGTSAGELFF.

The CDR3 nucleotides read TGTGCCAGCAGCTACAGGGAACGGGAGACCCAGTACTTC. The encoded protein is CASSYRERETQYF. V gene TRBV7-9 combines with J gene TRBJ2-5; tentatively, D is TRBD1 (6 bases). The CDR3 extends over 13 amino acids. CDR1 and CDR2 from the germline V gene are SEHNR and FQNEAQ (reference sequence). V lost 4 bases and J 5 bases, leaving 11 bases between the germline ends.

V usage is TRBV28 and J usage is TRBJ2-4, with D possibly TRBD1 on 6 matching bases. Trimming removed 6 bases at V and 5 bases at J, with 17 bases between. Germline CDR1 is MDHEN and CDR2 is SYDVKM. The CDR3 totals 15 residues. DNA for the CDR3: TGTGCCAGCAGCCCAACCTTCGACAGGCAAAACATTCAGTACTTC. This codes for CASSPTFDRQNIQYF.

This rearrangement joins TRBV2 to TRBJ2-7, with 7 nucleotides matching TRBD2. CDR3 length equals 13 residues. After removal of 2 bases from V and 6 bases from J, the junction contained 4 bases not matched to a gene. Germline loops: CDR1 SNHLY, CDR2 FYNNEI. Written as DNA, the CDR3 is TGTGCCAGCAGTGAAATGTGGGGGGGCGAGCAGTACTTC. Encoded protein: CASSEMWGGEQYF.

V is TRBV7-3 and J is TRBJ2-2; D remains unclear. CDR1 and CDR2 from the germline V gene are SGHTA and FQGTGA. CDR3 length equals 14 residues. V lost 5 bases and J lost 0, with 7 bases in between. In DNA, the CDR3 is TGTGCCAGCAGCCCTGTAGCGAACACCGGGGAGCTGTTTTTT. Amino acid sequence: CASSPVANTGELFF.

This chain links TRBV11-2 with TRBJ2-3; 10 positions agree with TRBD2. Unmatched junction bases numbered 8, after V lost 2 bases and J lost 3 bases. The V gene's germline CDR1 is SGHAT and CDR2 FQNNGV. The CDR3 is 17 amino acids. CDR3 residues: CASSLRSASGGTDTQYF. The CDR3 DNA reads TGTGCCAGCAGCTTAAGATCTGCTAGCGGGGGAACAGATACGCAGTATTTT.

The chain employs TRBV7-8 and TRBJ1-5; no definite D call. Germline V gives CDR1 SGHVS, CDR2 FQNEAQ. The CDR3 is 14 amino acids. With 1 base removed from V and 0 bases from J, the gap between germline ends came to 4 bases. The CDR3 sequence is CASSLDNSNQPQHF. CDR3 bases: TGTGCCAGCAGCTTAGACAATAGCAATCAGCCCCAGCATTTT.

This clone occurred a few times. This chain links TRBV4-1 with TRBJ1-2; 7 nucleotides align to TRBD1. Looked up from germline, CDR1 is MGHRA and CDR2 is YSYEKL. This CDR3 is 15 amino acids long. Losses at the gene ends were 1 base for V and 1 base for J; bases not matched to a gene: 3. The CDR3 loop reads CASSQATGNNYGYTF. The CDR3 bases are TGCGCCAGCAGCCAAGCGACAGGGAATAACTATGGCTACACCTTC.

The CDR3 DNA is TGTGCCAGTAGTAGCGGCAAGAACACTGAAGCTTTCTTT. Translating it yields CASSSGKNTEAFF. The chain links TRBV19 to TRBJ1-1; D not certain. The CDR3 extends over 13 amino acids. CDR1 is LNHDA, CDR2 SQIVND, per germline (reference sequence). Trimming took 4 bases from V and 1 from J, leaving 7 bases between them.

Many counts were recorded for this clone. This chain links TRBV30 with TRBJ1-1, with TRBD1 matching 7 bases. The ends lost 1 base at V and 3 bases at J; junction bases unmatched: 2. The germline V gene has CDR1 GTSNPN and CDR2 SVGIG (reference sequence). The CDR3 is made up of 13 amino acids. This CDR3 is CAWSGDSYTEAFF. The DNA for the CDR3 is TGTGCCTGGAGTGGGGACAGCTACACTGAAGCTTTCTTT.

The CDR3 sequence is CASSRTEETQYF. The CDR3 nucleotides read TGTGCCAGCAGCCGGACAGAAGAGACCCAGTACTTC. The V call is TRBV5-4, the J call TRBJ2-5; the D gene is possibly TRBD1 (6 bases). V was shortened by 4 bases and J by 3 bases, with 7 bases between the two germline ends. The germline gives CDR1 SGHNT, CDR2 YYREEE (reference sequence). The CDR3 loop spans 12 amino acids.

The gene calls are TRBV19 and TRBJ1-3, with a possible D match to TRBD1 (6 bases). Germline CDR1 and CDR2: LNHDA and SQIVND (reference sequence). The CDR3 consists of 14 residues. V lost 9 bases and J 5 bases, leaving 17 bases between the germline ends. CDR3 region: CASGQSLGRNTIYF. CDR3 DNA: TGTGCCAGCGGACAGAGCCTGGGGAGAAACACCATATATTTT.

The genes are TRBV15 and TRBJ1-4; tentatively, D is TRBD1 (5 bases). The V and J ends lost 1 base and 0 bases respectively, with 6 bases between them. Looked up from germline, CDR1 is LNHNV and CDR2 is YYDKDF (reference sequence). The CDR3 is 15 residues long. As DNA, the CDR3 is TGTGCCACCAGCAGAGGGGGGGCAACTAATGAAAAACTGTTTTTT. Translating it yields CATSRGGATNEKLFF.

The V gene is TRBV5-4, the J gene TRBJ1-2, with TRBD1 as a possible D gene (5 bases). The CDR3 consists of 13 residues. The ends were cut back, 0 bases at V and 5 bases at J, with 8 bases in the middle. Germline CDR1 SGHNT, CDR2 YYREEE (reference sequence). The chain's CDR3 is CASSLDGGYGYTF. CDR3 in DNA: TGTGCCAGCAGCTTGGATGGGGGGTATGGCTACACCTTC.

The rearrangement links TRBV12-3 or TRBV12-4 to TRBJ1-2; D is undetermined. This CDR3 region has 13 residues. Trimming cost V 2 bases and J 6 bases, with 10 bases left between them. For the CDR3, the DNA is TGTGCCAGCAGTTTATCCAGAAGAAATGGCTACACCTTC. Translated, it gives CASSLSRRNGYTF.

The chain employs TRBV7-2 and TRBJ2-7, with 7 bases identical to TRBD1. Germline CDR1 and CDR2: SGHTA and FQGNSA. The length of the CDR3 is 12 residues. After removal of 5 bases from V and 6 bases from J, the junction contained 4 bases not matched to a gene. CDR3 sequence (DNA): TGTGCCAGCAGCCGAACAGGGGTCGAGCAGTACTTC. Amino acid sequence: CASSRTGVEQYF.

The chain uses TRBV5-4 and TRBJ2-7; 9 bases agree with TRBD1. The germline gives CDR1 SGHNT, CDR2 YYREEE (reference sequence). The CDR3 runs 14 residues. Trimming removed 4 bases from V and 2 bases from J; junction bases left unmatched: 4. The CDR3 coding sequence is TGTGCCAGCAGCACGGGACAGGGCGCCTACGAGCAGTACTTC. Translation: CASSTGQGAYEQYF.

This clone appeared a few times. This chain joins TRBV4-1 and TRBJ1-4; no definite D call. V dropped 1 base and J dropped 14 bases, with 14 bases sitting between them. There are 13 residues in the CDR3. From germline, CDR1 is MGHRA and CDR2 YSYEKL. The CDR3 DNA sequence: TGCGCCAGCAGCCAAGCAGACGGTAACAGCCTGTTTTTT. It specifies CASSQADGNSLFF.